These 15 T cell receptor beta chains were sequenced from one sample in a study of T cell repertoires in cytomegalovirus infection. TCRdb reanalysed the reads using MiXCR and keeps one entry per CDR3 protein. The sample holds roughly 920,000 distinct CDR3 sequences, less than 40% seen once. Antigens for these TCRs are unknown. The sequenced sample was cultured CD8+ T cells from PBMCs, obtained from culture after CMV antigen stimulation. These receptors were obtained from a human donor in good health (CMV status not recorded). Some clones in this sample may be carry-over from other donors' samples.

Notes on this clonotype: An end of the junction differs from the germline gene, which may be a read error. The CDR3 loop is CVSSLEGGARPQYF. CDR3 DNA: TGTGTCAGCAGCTTAGAGGGGGGGGCAAGGCCCCAGTACTTC. The chain has TRBV7-2 and TRBJ2-5; D perhaps matches TRBD2 (7 bases). This CDR3 comprises 14 residues. Germline V gene data show CDR1 as SGHTA and CDR2 as FQGNSA. The variable domain in full, completed from reference TRBV7-2 and TRBJ2-5, reads GAGVSQSPSNKVTEKGKDVELRCDPISGHTALYWYRQSLGQGLEFLIYFQGNSAPDKSGLPSDRFSAERTGGSVSTLTIQRTQQEDSAVYLCVSSLEGGARPQYFGPGTRLLVL.

This clonotype was observed a few times. J is TRBJ2-1 and V is TRBV28; no definite D call. The germline gives CDR1 MDHEN, CDR2 SYDVKM. This CDR3 spans 14 amino acids. V lost 3 bases and J lost 3, with 9 bases in between. As DNA, the CDR3 is TGTGCCAGCAGTTTGAGGACCCTCTACAATGAGCAGTTCTTC. Its protein is CASSLRTLYNEQFF. Looking up the rest from reference TRBV28 and TRBJ2-1 gives the full variable domain: DVKVTQSSRYLVKRTGEKVFLECVQDMDHENMFWYRQDPGLGLRLIYFSYDVKMKEKGDIPEGYSVSREKKERFSLILESASTNQTSMYLCASSLRTLYNEQFFGPGTRLTVL.

The genes are TRBV25-1 and TRBJ2-2, with 9 bases fitting TRBD1. Germline CDR1 MGHDK, CDR2 SYGVNS. V shed 4 bases, J shed 7 bases, and the junction held 4 bases outside the gene matches. The CDR3 sequence is 14 residues long. As DNA, the CDR3 is TGTGCCAGCAGTGGGGGACAGGGATACGGGGAGCTGTTTTTT. Translated, it gives CASSGGQGYGELFF.

This rearrangement joins TRBV27 to TRBJ2-7; D is undetermined. The germline V gene has CDR1 MNHEY and CDR2 SMNVEV (reference sequence). The germline V and J ends were trimmed by 4 bases and 2 bases, with 12 bases remaining between them. The CDR3 has 14 amino acids. The CDR3 DNA sequence: TGTGCCAGCAGTTATTTATCCGGAACCTACGAGCAGTACTTC. Amino acid sequence: CASSYLSGTYEQYF.

This clonotype has ten or more counts. The chain employs TRBV19 and TRBJ1-4; D may be TRBD1 (6 bases). Germline V lookup: CDR1 LNHDA, CDR2 SQIVND (reference sequence). This CDR3 spans 13 amino acids. V gave up 5 bases and J gave up 8 bases, with 12 bases separating them. The CDR3 DNA reads as TGTGCCAGTAGTCCTGGGACATTCGAAAAACTGTTTTTT. This gives the protein CASSPGTFEKLFF.

This rearrangement joins TRBV10-3 to TRBJ1-1; 7 positions agree with TRBD1. Germline V gene data show CDR1 as ENHRY and CDR2 as SYGVKD. V lost 2 bases and J lost 1; bases outside the gene matches: 7. The CDR3 has 16 residues. CDR3 nucleotides: TGTGCCATCAGTGAGAAAGGACAGGACCCGAACACTGAAGCTTTCTTT. Translation gives CAISEKGQDPNTEAFF.

The chain joins TRBV7-3 to TRBJ1-2; TRBD1 might be the D (6 bases). The V gene lost 5 bases and the J gene lost 4 bases, with 20 bases spanning the gap. The CDR3 is 16 residues long. Germline loops: CDR1 SGHTA, CDR2 FQGTGA. This CDR3 reads CASSVNREGGIYGYTF. DNA for the CDR3: TGTGCCAGCAGCGTAAACAGGGAGGGGGGCATCTATGGCTACACCTTC.

V is TRBV15 and J is TRBJ2-7; D gene uncertain. Germline loops: CDR1 LNHNV, CDR2 YYDKDF (reference sequence). The CDR3 sequence is 13 residues long. The V end lost 1 base, the J end lost 2 bases, and 6 bases lay between the germline ends. The CDR3 DNA sequence: TGTGCCACCAGCAGAGTTCAGCCCTACGAGCAGTACGTC. It codes for CATSRVQPYEQYV.

The chain has TRBV28 and TRBJ2-3; 8 bases match TRBD2. J was trimmed by 4 bases and V by 3 bases; bases with no gene match: 6. Germline-derived CDR1 and CDR2 are MDHEN and SYDVKM. The CDR3 extends over 15 amino acids. CDR3 nucleotide sequence: TGTGCCAGCAGTTTCGTGCGGGGGGAGCCAGATACGCAGTATTTT. This codes for CASSFVRGEPDTQYF.

The V and J genes are TRBV2 and TRBJ2-7; 8 nucleotides align to TRBD2. The V gene end was trimmed by 9 bases and the J gene end by 5 bases; junction bases not matched to a gene: 12. CDR1 is SNHLY, CDR2 FYNNEI, per germline. This CDR3 region has 14 residues. The CDR3 protein is CASLAGGGKHEQYF. Here the CDR3 DNA reads TGTGCCAGTCTAGCGGGCGGGGGAAAGCACGAGCAGTACTTC.

The rearrangement uses TRBV19 and TRBJ2-3; no firm D call. V dropped 3 bases and J dropped 6 bases, with 7 bases sitting between them. Germline CDR1 reads LNHDA; CDR2 reads SQIVND (reference sequence). The CDR3 covers 12 residues. The CDR3: CASSIARDTQYF. CDR3 in DNA: TGTGCCAGTAGTATTGCCCGGGATACGCAGTATTTT.

This clonotype was picked up one time. The V call is TRBV2, the J call TRBJ2-7; 7 positions agree with TRBD1. Germline CDR1 is SNHLY and CDR2 is FYNNEI. After removal of 10 bases from V and 5 bases from J, the junction contained 8 bases not matched to a gene. The CDR3 sequence is 12 residues long. CDR3 DNA sequence: TGTGCCACCTCGACAGGGAACCACGAGCAGTACTTC. Translated, it gives CATSTGNHEQYF. The full variable domain, with the rest looked up from reference TRBV2 and TRBJ2-7, is EPEVTQTPSHQVTQMGQEVILRCVPISNHLYFYWYRQILGQKVEFLVSFYNNEISEKSEIFDDQFSVERPDGSNFTLKIRSTKLEDSAMYFCATSTGNHEQYFGPGTRLTVT.

The J gene is TRBJ2-1, the V gene TRBV12-3 or TRBV12-4; weak D call: TRBD2 (6 bases). Trimming cost V 5 bases and J 3 bases, with 17 bases left between them. CDR3 length equals 16 residues. For the CDR3, the DNA is TGTGCCAGCAGTCCCCTCCGGGACTGGAGCTACAATGAGCAGTTCTTC. This sequence encodes CASSPLRDWSYNEQFF.

The CDR3 nucleotides read TGTGCCAGCAGATCCGGGACAGGGCATGGCGGCGACGAGCAGTACTTC. It codes for CASRSGTGHGGDEQYF. This chain uses TRBV7-8 with TRBJ2-7, with 9 bases fitting TRBD1. CDR1 SGHVS and CDR2 FQNEAQ come from the germline V gene. The trim removed 6 bases at V and 5 bases at J, leaving 14 bases unmatched. This CDR3 is 16 amino acids long.

This clonotype was counted between two and nine times. The chain uses TRBV6-5 and TRBJ1-1; the match to TRBD1 covers 8 bases. Trimming took 4 bases from V and 5 from J; bases not matched to a gene: 12. The germline V gene has CDR1 MNHEY and CDR2 SVGAGI. This CDR3 is built from 16 residues. The CDR3 loop reads CASSLQSTGVGTEAFF. The CDR3 nucleotides are TGTGCCAGCAGTTTACAATCGACAGGGGTCGGAACTGAAGCTTTCTTT.